Each of the 16 T cell receptor beta chains below was sequenced from the same sample in a study of blood T cell repertoires in COVID-19. Libraries were prepared by immunoSEQ multiplex PCR; TCRdb keeps only in-frame clonotypes and omits some of them. The data show 130,000 or so clones, with around 81% seen just once and approximately 1.4% held by the top ten. Sequencing was done on a sample of peripheral blood. The receptors were gathered from a human donor in a cohort sampled during active COVID-19.

This sequence joins TRBV5-4 and TRBJ2-2; 8 bases are shared with TRBD2. CDR1 is SGHNT, CDR2 YYREEE, per germline (reference sequence). With V trimmed by 1 base and J by 1 base, 0 bases remained unmatched. The CDR3 covers 15 residues. DNA for the CDR3: TGTGCCAGCAGCTTGACTAGCGGGAACACCGGGGAGCTGTTTTTT. Protein product: CASSLTSGNTGELFF.

The chain links TRBV9 to TRBJ2-1, with TRBD2 matching 7 bases. Germline loops: CDR1 SGDLS, CDR2 YYNGEE. After removal of 1 base from V and 3 bases from J, the junction contained 4 bases not matched to a gene. The CDR3 loop spans 15 amino acids. This CDR3 is CASSVRGDYYNEQFF. DNA for the CDR3: TGTGCCAGCAGCGTACGTGGGGACTACTACAATGAGCAGTTCTTC. Combining the CDR3 with reference TRBV9 and TRBJ2-1 gives the whole variable domain DSGVTQTPKHLITATGQRVTLRCSPRSGDLSVYWYQQSLDQGLQFLIQYYNGEERAKGNILERFSAQQFPDLHSELNLSSLELGDSALYFCASSVRGDYYNEQFFGPGTRLTVL.

Only one count was recorded for this clone. This chain connects TRBV18 to TRBJ2-7, with 10 bases lining up with TRBD2. The CDR3 extends over 16 amino acids. CDR1 is KGHSH, CDR2 LQKENI, per germline. V lost 3 bases and J lost 6; bases outside the gene matches: 11. The CDR3 region is CASSPGPASGSPEQYF. CDR3 in DNA: TGTGCCAGCTCACCGGGGCCGGCTAGCGGGAGCCCCGAGCAGTACTTC.

The CDR3 nucleotides read TGTGCCAGCAGCTTGGTCCCAAACAGGGGTTCGGGAAAACTGTTTTTT. Translated: CASSLVPNRGSGKLFF. The rearrangement joins TRBV7-8 to TRBJ1-4, with 7 nucleotides matching TRBD1. The CDR3 spans 16 residues. The germline gives CDR1 SGHVS, CDR2 FQNEAQ. After removal of 3 bases from V and 10 bases from J, the junction contained 14 bases not matched to a gene.

The rearrangement joins TRBV4-2 to TRBJ1-5; no reliable D call. The CDR3 covers 17 residues. The germline V gene has CDR1 LGHNA and CDR2 YNFKEQ. Trimming pared 0 bases from V and 1 base from J, leaving 13 bases between. CDR3 residues: CASSQDPAGMSNQPQHF. CDR3 sequence (DNA): TGTGCCAGCAGCCAAGACCCCGCCGGGATGAGCAATCAGCCCCAGCATTTT.

The V call is TRBV29-1, the J call TRBJ1-1, with D unclear. Germline assignment: CDR1 SQVTM and CDR2 ANQGSEA. V was shortened by 6 bases and J by 4 bases, with 12 bases between the two germline ends. The CDR3 consists of 12 residues. CDR3 DNA sequence: TGCAGCGTGCTTAGAGGAGTCACTGAAGCTTTCTTT. Its translation is CSVLRGVTEAFF. The entire variable domain, with the rest obtained from reference TRBV29-1 and TRBJ1-1, is as follows: SAVISQKPSRDICQRGTSLTIQCQVDSQVTMMFWYRQQPGQSLTLIATANQGSEATYESGFVIDKFPISRPNLTFSTLTVSNMSPEDSSIYLCSVLRGVTEAFFGQGTRLTVV.

To note about this clone: Without the conserved terminal phenylalanine or tryptophan, this CDR3 likely stems from a read error. It is unclear where the CDR3 begins or ends on the DNA, so no DNA is shown, and the CDR3 is as TCRdb lists it. The rearrangement links TRBV20-1 to TRBJ1-2; the D call TRBD1 from the table was never checked on the DNA. The CDR3 numbers 8 amino acids, ends counted. Germline V gene data show CDR1 as DFQATT and CDR2 as SNEGSKA (reference sequence). CDR3 sequence: CSARGTGI.

The rearrangement links TRBV6-1 to TRBJ2-5, with TRBD2 as a possible D gene (5 bases). CDR1 is MNHNS, CDR2 SASEGT, per germline. The CDR3 contains 13 residues. V was cut by 2 bases and J by 6 bases, with 10 bases left in between. The CDR3 here is CASSELTRQTQYF. In DNA form, the CDR3 reads TGTGCCAGCAGTGAACTTACTAGGCAGACCCAGTACTTC.

The chain uses TRBV27 and TRBJ2-7; TRBD2 aligns across 7 bases. This CDR3 spans 15 amino acids. V dropped 3 bases and J dropped 0; count of bases not matched to a gene: 5. Germline lookup yields CDR1 MNHEY and CDR2 SMNVEV (reference sequence). The CDR3 DNA follows: TGTGCCAGCAGTTTTGGAGGGGAGGGCTCCTACGAGCAGTACTTC. This codes for CASSFGGEGSYEQYF.

The rearrangement links TRBV14 to TRBJ2-7, with 12 bases lining up with TRBD2. The J segment lost 7 bases and the V segment lost 0 bases, leaving 19 bases of the junction unmatched. Germline CDR1 reads SGHDN; CDR2 reads FVKESK. The CDR3 spans 20 residues. CDR3 in amino acids: CASSQDLGLAGWVLPTEQYF. The DNA for the CDR3 is TGTGCCAGCAGCCAAGATCTTGGACTAGCGGGATGGGTACTCCCCACAGAGCAGTACTTC.

The chain joins TRBV5-4 to TRBJ1-6; 7 nucleotides line up with TRBD1. The CDR3 loop spans 16 amino acids. J gave up 10 bases and V 2 bases, and 12 bases lay outside the gene matches. Germline lookup yields CDR1 SGHNT and CDR2 YYREEE (reference sequence). In DNA form, the CDR3 reads TGTGCCAGCAGCTTTAGCAGGAACAGGGGCGGATCACCCCTCCACTTT. This codes for CASSFSRNRGGSPLHF.

This rearrangement joins TRBV27 to TRBJ2-2, with 14 bases fitting TRBD2. Germline lookup yields CDR1 MNHEY and CDR2 SMNVEV (reference sequence). With 7 bases clipped from V and 5 bases from J, the junction kept 9 bases outside the gene matches. The CDR3 spans 17 residues. The CDR3 DNA sequence: TGTGCCAGCAATCGACTAGCGGGAGGGTCCGGAACCGGGGAGCTGTTTTTT. Residues: CASNRLAGGSGTGELFF.

The chain is built from TRBV6-2 or TRBV6-3 and TRBJ2-7; D unclear. There are 13 residues in the CDR3. V was cut by 2 bases and J by 7 bases, with 12 bases left in between. Germline V gene sequence: CDR1 MNHEY, CDR2 SVGEGT. This chain's CDR3 is CASSYRSLREQYF. In nucleotides, the CDR3 is TGTGCCAGCAGTTACCGCAGCCTCAGGGAGCAGTACTTC.

The V gene is TRBV19, the J gene TRBJ1-1; 12 bases align to TRBD1. Germline trimming cut 1 base from V and 7 bases from J; bases unmatched to any gene: 10. The CDR3 loop spans 17 amino acids. From germline, CDR1 is LNHDA and CDR2 SQIVND (reference sequence). CDR3 region: CASSIVGTGGERSEAFF. For the CDR3, the DNA is TGTGCCAGTAGTATAGTCGGGACAGGGGGCGAACGGAGTGAAGCTTTCTTT.

The J gene is TRBJ2-7, the V gene TRBV19; 7 nucleotides align to TRBD1. With 6 bases clipped from V and 3 bases from J, the junction kept 8 bases outside the gene matches. The CDR3 spans 14 residues. Germline CDR1 reads LNHDA; CDR2 reads SQIVND (reference sequence). CDR3 residues: CASRQDRASYEQYF. In DNA, the CDR3 is TGTGCCAGTAGACAAGACAGGGCCAGCTACGAGCAGTACTTC.

This clone came up a few times. This chain connects TRBV30 to TRBJ1-3; D is unresolved. CDR1 is GTSNPN and CDR2 is SVGIG in the germline V gene (reference sequence). The CDR3 covers 13 residues. Trimming stripped 6 bases from V and 0 bases from J, with 9 bases between. The CDR3 DNA follows: TGTGCCTGCGGGATCCTCTCTGGAAACACCATATATTTT. The encoded protein is CACGILSGNTIYF. The full variable domain, its missing parts supplied by reference TRBV30 and TRBJ1-3, is SQTIHQWPATLVQPVGSPLSLECTVEGTSNPNLYWYRQAAGRGLQLLFYSVGIGQISSEVPQNLSASRPQDRQFILSSKKLLLSDSGFYLCACGILSGNTIYFGEGSWLTVV.